Sequencing of this T cell receptor (beta chain) was carried out in a study of regulatory T cells in long-lasting Graves disease. Regarding time point: newly diagnosed GD, antithyroid drugs for less than 3 months. Extracted PBMC RNA gave rise to the TCR library. TCR beta libraries were built with iRepertoire HTBI primers and Arm-PCR of CDR3 regions. TCRdb fed the multiplex PCR reads into MiXCR, producing one record per CDR3 protein. This table holds about half a million distinct CDR3 sequences, 12% found once. About this clonotype itself: A much more abundant neighbour one base away suggests this may be a read error.

V lost 4 bases and J lost 2, with 15 bases in between. Germline V CDR1 and CDR2: SQVTM, ANQGSEA. The CDR3 consists of 14 residues. These same data were also listed under a study on T cells in Graves' hyperthyroidism and ophthalmopathy.

The chain joins TRBV29-1 to TRBJ2-7; a weak D match, TRBD1 (5 bases). The TCR originated in a woman aged 25 to 39 with Graves disease. The sequenced sample was peripheral blood mononuclear cells (PBMCs), obtained at new diagnosis, from a patient treated with antithyroid drugs. The CDR3 sequence is CSVGVGQPPYEQYF. For the CDR3, the DNA is TGCAGCGTTGGGGTGGGGCAACCACCCTACGAGCAGTACTTC.